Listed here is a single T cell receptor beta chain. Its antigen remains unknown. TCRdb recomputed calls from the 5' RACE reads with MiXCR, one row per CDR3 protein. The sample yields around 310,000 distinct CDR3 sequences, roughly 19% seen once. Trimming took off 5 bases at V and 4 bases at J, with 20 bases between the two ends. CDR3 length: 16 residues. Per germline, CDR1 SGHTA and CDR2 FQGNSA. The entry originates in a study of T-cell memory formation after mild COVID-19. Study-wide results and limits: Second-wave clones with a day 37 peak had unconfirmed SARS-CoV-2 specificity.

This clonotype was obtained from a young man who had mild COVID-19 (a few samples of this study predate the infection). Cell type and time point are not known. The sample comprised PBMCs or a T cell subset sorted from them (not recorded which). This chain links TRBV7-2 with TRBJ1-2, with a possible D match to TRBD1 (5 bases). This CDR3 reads CASSPSGQRISYGYTF. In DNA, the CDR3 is TGTGCCAGCAGCCCAAGCGGACAACGAATTTCCTATGGCTACACCTTC.